A single sample is the source of the 2 T cell receptor beta chains below, sequenced in a study of early T cells in non-severe SARS-CoV-2 infection. Each CDR3 protein is one row after TCRdb ran MiXCR on the 5' RACE reads. The sample includes 70,000 to 85,000 distinct CDR3 sequences, approximately 13% seen only once; the top ten take 5% to 8%. Sequencing was done on a sample of whole blood. The source of these receptors is an adult who was a healthcare worker with PCR-confirmed SARS-CoV-2 infection or an uninfected control (not recorded which).

This clonotype was seen a handful of times. This sequence joins TRBV27 and TRBJ1-1; 11 bases line up with TRBD1. Trimming cost V 10 bases and J 2 bases; bases outside gene matches: 6. This CDR3 comprises 14 residues. The germline gives CDR1 MNHEY, CDR2 SMNVEV (reference sequence). This chain's CDR3 is CATSDRGPNTEAFF. The DNA of the CDR3 is TGTGCCACCTCGGACAGGGGGCCTAACACTGAAGCTTTCTTT.

This clonotype was counted only a few times. V is TRBV6-5 and J is TRBJ2-3; D perhaps matches TRBD1 (5 bases). The germline gives CDR1 MNHEY, CDR2 SVGAGI. V was pared by 6 bases and J by 1 base, with 14 bases between. This CDR3 spans 15 amino acids. The CDR3 loop is CASSLTGVGTDTQYF. CDR3 DNA: TGTGCCAGCAGCCTAACAGGAGTCGGCACAGATACGCAGTATTTT.